Described below is a single T cell receptor (beta chain) sequence and its context. The antigen is not known. Reanalyzing the 5' RACE reads, TCRdb keeps one entry per CDR3 protein, without DNA. The sample table includes approximately 420,000 distinct CDR3 sequences. This sample was included in a study of monozygotic twins with inflammatory bowel disease. Points from the study as a whole: Repertoire likeness was no different across concordant and discordant twins, perhaps owing to restricted power. IBD patients showed reduced TCRbeta diversity (inverse Simpson) versus healthy co-twins.

The CDR3 contains 17 residues. Germline V lookup: CDR1 SGHAT, CDR2 FQNNGV. The sequence came from a human donor with ulcerative colitis or Crohn's disease, or a healthy co-twin of an affected twin (not recorded which). Sample: blood. The chain links TRBV11-2 to TRBJ2-1; the D gene TCRdb calls, TRBD1, cannot be checked with no DNA. CDR3 residues: CASSLVNRVKGANEQFF.